This T cell receptor (beta chain) was identified in a study of neurological immune-mediated disorders. This CDR3 is 14 amino acids long. Deletions cut 6 bases from V and 4 bases from J, with 15 bases between. The study drew its healthy controls from blood bank volunteers in Maryland, USA. TCRdb re-called the 5' RACE reads with MiXCR, one entry per CDR3 protein. Counted here are under 30,000 distinct CDR3 sequences, over 6.5% occurring once; the ten biggest clones make up 4% to 5.5%. This clonotype was sampled from a woman between 40 and 50 years old in good health. V is TRBV12-3 or TRBV12-4 and J is TRBJ1-1; weak D call: TRBD1 (6 bases). The sequenced material came from PBMCs. CDR3 protein: CASSIRGSGTEAFF. Here the CDR3 DNA reads TGTGCCAGCAGCATTAGGGGGAGTGGCACTGAAGCTTTCTTT.